This T cell receptor (beta chain) appears in the sequencing data of a study of CD8+ T cells in alopecia areata. After isolation, RNA underwent reverse transcription to generate cDNA as the sequencing template. Sequenced by immunoSEQ multiplex PCR; TCRdb stores in-frame clones only, minus some. The profile shows around 100,000 clones, about nine tenths of them singletons. The CDR3 has 14 residues. V lost 5 bases to trimming and J lost 3 bases, with 14 bases between them. Germline V gives CDR1 SGHTA, CDR2 FQGNSA. As to treatment: oral pan-JAK inhibitor, 5-10 mg twice daily. As part of sample collection, lesional scalp punch biopsies and peripheral blood were taken from alopecia areata patients. A FACSAria was used to sort CD4+ and CD8+ T cells. These cells came from PBMCs.

This chain links TRBV7-2 with TRBJ2-7; possible D gene TRBD1, 6 bases. The material sequenced was CD8+ T cells sorted from blood, taken between weeks 30 and 35, from a patient treated with tofacitinib. The origin of this receptor is a human donor with alopecia areata. The CDR3 protein is CASSIRTEVYEQYF. CDR3 in DNA: TGTGCCAGCAGCATCCGGACAGAAGTCTACGAGCAGTACTTC.